This T cell receptor (beta chain) is from a study of blood T cell repertoires in COVID-19. Study-wide context: PBMCs, B-cell-depleted T cells, or T cells provided the cDNA or gDNA that made up the material.

Source study methods: Reference gene primer amplification gave estimated nucleated cell counts. TCRdb keeps only in-frame clones here, not all; method: immunoSEQ multiplex PCR. Clone size and V and J calls were adopted from that table, with D and trimming inferred from the DNA. The data show more than 90,000 clones, 80% to 85% seen once. CDR3 length: 14 amino acids. The ends lost 5 bases at V and 7 bases at J; junction bases unmatched: 9. From germline, CDR1 is SEHNR and CDR2 FQNEAQ (reference sequence). Sample: peripheral blood. The J gene is TRBJ1-1, the V gene TRBV7-9; 8 nucleotides line up with TRBD1. This clonotype originated in a woman in her seventies with acute or convalescent COVID-19. CDR3 residues: CASSPRTGLSEAFF. The CDR3 DNA sequence: TGTGCCAGCAGCCCCCGGACAGGGTTAAGTGAAGCTTTCTTT.